One and the same sample provided the 24 T cell receptor beta chains below, sequenced in a study of spatial heterogeneity in lung cancer. Findings and limits, study-wide: Intratumoral expanded alpha and beta TCR counts were found to track tumor mutation counts.

One entry per CDR3 protein, called by TCRdb with MiXCR from the 5' RACE reads. The data contain about 1,200 distinct CDR3 sequences, roughly 32% of them singletons. Their antigen targets remain unknown. Time point indicated: sample taken at primary tumor resection. The material was lung tumor tissue, obtained at surgery. These receptors all stem from a male donor with early-stage non-small cell lung cancer.

Note on this clonotype: This beta chain is a stray sequence in a library constructed for alpha chains; its clone size is not meaningful. This chain connects TRBV12-3 or TRBV12-4 to TRBJ2-7; 11 bases are shared with TRBD1. The CDR3 is 15 residues long. With 6 bases clipped from V and 7 bases from J, the junction kept 11 bases outside the gene matches. This CDR3 is CASSFRTGGLEEQYF. The CDR3 DNA is TGTGCCAGCAGCTTTCGGACAGGGGGCCTGGAAGAGCAGTACTTC.

This clonotype has a handful of counts. The size of this beta chain means little, since it is a stray read in a library made for alpha chains. The V call is TRBV12-3 or TRBV12-4, the J call TRBJ2-2; TRBD1 might be the D (5 bases). This CDR3 is built from 13 residues. Deletions cut 7 bases from V and 5 bases from J, with 11 bases between. The chain's CDR3 is CASTFQGTGELFF. CDR3 coding DNA: TGTGCCAGCACCTTTCAGGGTACCGGGGAGCTGTTTTTT.

In this sample, this clonotype is large. As an off-target read in a library built for alpha chains, this beta chain has a frequency of little significance. The rearrangement links TRBV7-9 to TRBJ2-7, with 11 bases fitting TRBD2. V lost 4 bases and J lost 3; bases outside the gene matches: 5. CDR1 is SEHNR, CDR2 FQNEAQ, per germline (reference sequence). The CDR3 covers 15 residues. Here the CDR3 reads CASSSLAGGLYEQYF. The DNA for the CDR3 is TGTGCCAGCAGCTCCCTAGCGGGGGGACTCTACGAGCAGTACTTC.

Of note for this clonotype: Because the library targeted alpha chains, this beta chain is an off-target read whose size means little. V gene TRBV7-8 combines with J gene TRBJ1-4; 9 nucleotides line up with TRBD1. V lost 5 bases and J lost 4; bases outside the gene matches: 8. The CDR3 sequence is 16 residues long. Germline V gene sequence: CDR1 SGHVS, CDR2 FQNEAQ. For the CDR3, the DNA is TGTGCCAGCAGCCCTTACAGGGGGCGCATTAATGAAAAACTGTTTTTT. Protein: CASSPYRGRINEKLFF.

This clonotype was seen only a few times. As an off-target read in a library built for alpha chains, this beta chain has a frequency of little significance. This chain joins TRBV28 and TRBJ2-1; 7 bases are a match to TRBD2. Germline lookup yields CDR1 MDHEN and CDR2 SYDVKM. V lost 3 bases and J lost 6; bases outside the gene matches: 11. The CDR3 runs 16 residues. In nucleotides, the CDR3 is TGTGCCAGCAGTTTGACAAGGCTAGCGGCGTTCAATGAGCAGTTCTTC. Its protein product is CASSLTRLAAFNEQFF. The full variable domain, rest sourced from reference TRBV28 and TRBJ2-1, is DVKVTQSSRYLVKRTGEKVFLECVQDMDHENMFWYRQDPGLGLRLIYFSYDVKMKEKGDIPEGYSVSREKKERFSLILESASTNQTSMYLCASSLTRLAAFNEQFFGPGTRLTVL.

As regards this clonotype: At one end the junction does not follow the germline gene, possibly because of a read error. This beta chain turned up in a library designed for alpha chains; as an off-target read, its abundance says little. The V gene is TRBV7-2, the J gene TRBJ2-2; either TRBD1 or TRBD2 may supply D (5 bases each). The germline V gene encodes CDR1 SGHTA and CDR2 FQGNSA. The length of the CDR3 is 17 residues. The DNA for the CDR3 is TGTGCCAGCGGCTTAGTCGGGCGACTACGCCAGGGCGGGGAGCTGTTTTTT. This gives the protein CASGLVGRLRQGGELFF.

As regards this clonotype: With the library built for alpha chains, this beta chain is off target and its frequency is not meaningful. J is TRBJ2-3 and V is TRBV29-1; no definite D call. V lost 4 bases to trimming and J lost 3 bases, with 11 bases between them. The CDR3 has 13 amino acids. Germline assignment: CDR1 SQVTM and CDR2 ANQGSEA. The CDR3 region has the DNA TGCAGCGTTGGATCCGGATCTACAGATACGCAGTATTTT. Its protein is CSVGSGSTDTQYF.

A word on this clonotype: This beta chain is an unintended read in a library built for alpha chains; its size means little. The rearrangement links TRBV10-3 to TRBJ1-4; D is uncertain. V was pared by 6 bases and J by 0 bases, with 2 bases between. Looked up from germline, CDR1 is ENHRY and CDR2 is SYGVKD. This CDR3 region has 12 residues. The CDR3 DNA reads as TGTGCCATCAGAGCAACTAATGAAAAACTGTTTTTT. Protein sequence: CAIRATNEKLFF.

About this clonotype itself: This beta chain was picked up by a library intended for alpha chains and is off target, so its count carries little meaning. This chain links TRBV20-1 with TRBJ2-1, with D hard to call. Germline-derived CDR1 and CDR2 are DFQATT and SNEGSKA (reference sequence). The germline V and J ends were trimmed by 1 base and 7 bases, with 11 bases remaining between them. This CDR3 contains 13 residues. The CDR3: CSARGPILNEQFF. The CDR3 DNA is TGCAGTGCTAGAGGCCCCATCCTGAATGAGCAGTTCTTC.

By share, this clonotype counts as large (0.1 to 1%). This beta chain is an off-target read within a library intended for alpha chains, so its frequency means little. This sequence joins TRBV7-9 and TRBJ2-5; tentatively, D is TRBD1 or TRBD2 (5 bases each). The germline CDR1 and CDR2 sequences are SEHNR and FQNEAQ (reference sequence). CDR3 length: 13 amino acids. Trimming pared 6 bases from V and 3 bases from J, leaving 11 bases between. Here the CDR3 reads CASRSGRKETQYF. In DNA form, the CDR3 reads TGTGCCAGCAGGTCGGGACGGAAAGAGACCCAGTACTTC.

Turning to this clonotype: This beta chain is off target for a library built for alpha chains, so its abundance means little. The chain links TRBV28 to TRBJ2-5; the match to TRBD1 covers 9 bases. This CDR3 comprises 14 residues. Germline V CDR1 and CDR2: MDHEN, SYDVKM. With 4 bases clipped from V and 5 bases from J, the junction kept 5 bases outside the gene matches. The CDR3 loop reads CASSSGTGWETQYF. The DNA of the CDR3 is TGTGCCAGCAGTTCCGGGACAGGGTGGGAGACCCAGTACTTC.

In its sample, this clonotype was seen a few times. This beta chain is off target for a library built for alpha chains, so its abundance means little. The chain uses TRBV11-2 and TRBJ2-3; 10 positions agree with TRBD2. The germline V gene encodes CDR1 SGHAT and CDR2 FQNNGV. The CDR3 runs to 20 residues. With V trimmed by 4 bases and J by 0 bases, 16 bases remained unmatched. This CDR3 is CASSSNYHTSGVGSTDTQYF. For the CDR3, the DNA is TGTGCCAGCAGCTCCAATTATCATACTAGCGGGGTGGGGAGCACAGATACGCAGTATTTT.

Of note for this clonotype: The library was prepared for alpha chains; this beta chain is a stray read, so its frequency means little. V is TRBV11-1 and J is TRBJ2-5, with D unclear. There are 13 residues in the CDR3. V lost 3 bases and J 1 base, leaving 6 bases between the germline ends. The germline V gene has CDR1 SGHAT and CDR2 FQDESV (reference sequence). This CDR3 reads CASSFAFQETQYF. The CDR3 DNA sequence: TGTGCCAGCAGCTTTGCCTTCCAAGAGACCCAGTACTTC.

A word on this clonotype: In a library made to pick up alpha chains, this beta chain is a stray read with a size that means little. The V call is TRBV29-1, the J call TRBJ2-5; D ambiguous. The CDR3 has 12 amino acids. Germline V gene lookup returns CDR1 SQVTM and CDR2 ANQGSEA. V was shortened by 7 bases and J by 5 bases, with 14 bases between the two germline ends. The CDR3 bases are TGCAGCGCAAGACCTAGGTGGGAGACCCAGTACTTC. Protein sequence: CSARPRWETQYF.

As concerns this clonotype: Since the library was made to target alpha chains, this beta chain is a stray read and its abundance is not meaningful. This chain connects TRBV20-1 to TRBJ2-1; TRBD1 might be the D (6 bases). This CDR3 is built from 14 residues. CDR1 and CDR2 from the germline V gene are DFQATT and SNEGSKA (reference sequence). Trimming took off 3 bases at V and 0 bases at J, with 9 bases between the two ends. CDR3 bases: TGCAGTGCTAGTACAGGGAGCTCCTACAATGAGCAGTTCTTC. Translation: CSASTGSSYNEQFF.

As to this clonotype: With the library built for alpha chains, this beta chain is off target and its frequency is not meaningful. The rearrangement links TRBV11-2 to TRBJ1-1; D is uncertain. V lost 2 bases and J 2 bases, leaving 9 bases between the germline ends. Germline V lookup: CDR1 SGHAT, CDR2 FQNNGV. This CDR3 has 14 amino acids. CDR3 loop: CASSLRGSNTEAFF. The CDR3 bases are TGTGCCAGCAGCTTAAGAGGGAGCAACACTGAAGCTTTCTTT. Together with reference TRBV11-2 and TRBJ1-1, the CDR3 gives the full variable domain: EAGVAQSPRYKIIEKRQSVAFWCNPISGHATLYWYQQILGQGPKLLIQFQNNGVVDDSQLPKDRFSAERLKGVDSTLKIQPAKLEDSAVYLCASSLRGSNTEAFFGQGTRLTVV.

This clonotype was seen more than once but under ten times. This beta chain is a stray sequence in a library constructed for alpha chains; its clone size is not meaningful. The rearrangement uses TRBV7-2 and TRBJ2-5; D tentatively fits TRBD1 or TRBD2 (5 bases each). V lost 5 bases and J lost 3, with 13 bases in between. This CDR3 has 14 amino acids. Looked up from germline, CDR1 is SGHTA and CDR2 is FQGNSA. The CDR3 coding sequence is TGTGCCAGCAGCCAGAATCTGGGGGAAGAGACCCAGTACTTC. Its translation: CASSQNLGEETQYF.

In the case of this clonotype: This beta chain came through as a stray read in a library set up for alpha chains, and its size says little. The rearrangement joins TRBV29-1 to TRBJ2-7, with 7 bases that match TRBD2. The CDR3 spans 13 residues. V lost 5 bases to trimming and J lost 6 bases; unmatched junction nucleotides: 10. Germline V gives CDR1 SQVTM, CDR2 ANQGSEA. This chain's CDR3 is CSVTRTSSGEQYF. The CDR3 DNA reads as TGCAGCGTTACTAGGACTAGTTCAGGCGAGCAGTACTTC.

Comment on this clonotype: For a library built for alpha chains, this beta chain is a stray read; little rests on its size. CDR3 nucleotide sequence: TGTGCCAGCAGATCCGCATCAGGGGGCTCTTATGTTTACTTC. Residues: CASRSASGGSYVYF. The chain joins TRBV3-1 to TRBJ2-7; 8 nucleotides align to TRBD1. Looked up from germline, CDR1 is LGHDT and CDR2 is YNNKEL (reference sequence). The ends lost 6 bases at V and 13 bases at J; junction bases unmatched: 17. This CDR3 is built from 14 residues.

Regarding this clonotype: This beta chain represents an off-target read in a library built for alpha chains; its size is of limited meaning. This rearrangement joins TRBV6-2 or TRBV6-3 to TRBJ2-7; a weak D match, TRBD1 (5 bases). Germline V gene lookup returns CDR1 MNHEY and CDR2 SVGEGT. This CDR3 is built from 14 residues. V lost 4 bases, J lost 4 bases, and 14 bases lay in between. CDR3 coding DNA: TGTGCCAGCAGTTTAAGAGGACACCTTTACGAGCAGTACTTC. Amino acid sequence: CASSLRGHLYEQYF.

As for this clonotype: This beta chain is off target for a library built for alpha chains, so its abundance means little. V gene TRBV10-3 combines with J gene TRBJ2-3; no reliable D call. Trimming left V 6 bases short and J 4 bases short, with 5 bases between. CDR3 size: 11 residues. The V gene's germline CDR1 is ENHRY and CDR2 SYGVKD. This chain's CDR3 is CAIRTSDTQYF. Here the CDR3 DNA reads TGTGCCATCAGGACGTCAGATACGCAGTATTTT.

In regard to this clonotype: This beta chain was picked up by a library intended for alpha chains and is off target, so its count carries little meaning. The chain joins TRBV18 to TRBJ2-6; D not certain. Trimming removed 4 bases from V and 4 bases from J, with 8 bases in between. Germline V gene data show CDR1 as KGHSH and CDR2 as LQKENI. CDR3 length: 14 residues. CDR3 sequence (DNA): TGTGCCAGCTCACAGGGTTCCGGGGCCAACGTCCTGACTTTC. Residues: CASSQGSGANVLTF.

This clonotype was seen a few times. Little can be read into the size of this beta chain, an off-target read in a library designed for alpha chains. This rearrangement joins TRBV3-1 to TRBJ2-7; D gene uncertain. Per the germline V gene, CDR1 is LGHDT and CDR2 is YNNKEL (reference sequence). There are 14 residues in the CDR3. V was clipped by 6 bases and J by 2 bases, with 14 bases between them. The CDR3 sequence: CASSQSDKAYEQYF. CDR3 coding DNA: TGTGCCAGCAGTCAATCAGATAAAGCCTACGAGCAGTACTTC.

This clonotype was observed a single time. Found in a library prepared for alpha chains, this beta chain is an off-target read, and its abundance has little meaning. The genes are TRBV5-4 and TRBJ2-1, with D possibly called TRBD1 or TRBD2 (5 bases each). Between the trimmed V and J ends, which lost 5 bases and 6 bases, there was a span of 15 bases. The CDR3 loop spans 14 amino acids. CDR1 and CDR2 from the germline V gene are SGHNT and YYREEE (reference sequence). CDR3 coding DNA: TGTGCCAGCAGGACTGGGGGAAAAGTCAATGAGCAGTTCTTC. Protein sequence: CASRTGGKVNEQFF.